The rows below give T cell receptor beta chains drawn from one sample of a study of blood T cell repertoires in COVID-19. The data were produced by immunoSEQ multiplex PCR, yet TCRdb's version contains in-frame clones alone and is incomplete. The sample yields under 250,000 clones, 82% seen once. Sequencing used PBMCs or T cells enriched from blood (not recorded which). These receptors came from a woman aged 55 to 70 who had recovered from COVID-19. Both conserved end residues are part of each CDR3. The order of the fields is clone size, J gene, D gene, V gene, CDR3 protein, CDR3 DNA. D genes are given only for firm matches. Expanded clones get a size class; other rows say once, few or many, or leave the size out.

>.|TRBJ2-1|.|TRBV7-2
CASSWGGGYNEQFF
TGTGCCAGCAGCTGGGGAGGGGGGTACAATGAGCAGTTCTTC
>few|TRBJ2-2|TRBD2|TRBV3-1/TRBV3-2
CASSPTWTSVVTGELFF
TGTGCCAGCAGCCCGACCTGGACTAGCGTAGTCACCGGGGAGCTGTTTTTT
>.|TRBJ2-7|TRBD1|TRBV2
CASSVGQGASYEQYF
TGTGCCAGCAGTGTAGGGCAGGGGGCTTCCTACGAGCAGTACTTC
>.|TRBJ1-4|TRBD1|TRBV3-1/TRBV3-2
CASSQDWQGELFF
TGTGCCAGCAGCCAAGATTGGCAGGGGGAACTGTTTTTT
>.|TRBJ2-1|.|TRBV14
CASSQGGGSYNEQFF
TGTGCCAGCAGCCAAGGGGGAGGCTCCTACAATGAGCAGTTCTTC
>.|TRBJ2-7|TRBD1|TRBV12-5
CASGLGTGAYEQYF
TGTGCTAGTGGTCTCGGGACAGGGGCCTACGAGCAGTACTTC
>few|TRBJ2-3|TRBD2|TRBV7-9
CASSSGTSGRDTQYF
TGTGCCAGCAGCTCTGGGACTAGCGGGAGAGATACGCAGTATTTT
>.|TRBJ2-7|.|TRBV11-2
CASGLEDGSYEQYF
TGTGCCAGCGGGTTGGAGGACGGATCCTACGAGCAGTACTTC
>few|TRBJ1-5|.|TRBV4-3
CASSPSYAAGLSNQPQHF
TGCGCCAGCAGCCCCTCCTATGCTGCAGGTCTGAGCAATCAGCCCCAGCATTTT
>.|TRBJ1-2|TRBD1|TRBV4-1
CASSQDIMGQAHNYGYTF
TGCGCCAGCAGCCAAGATATAATGGGACAGGCGCATAACTATGGCTACACCTTC
>.|TRBJ2-1|TRBD2|TRBV5-4
CASSTGLAGNNEQFF
TGTGCCAGCAGCACGGGACTAGCGGGGAACAATGAGCAGTTCTTC
>.|TRBJ1-3|.|TRBV2
CASSATGNTIYF
TGTGCCAGCAGTGCCACTGGAAACACCATATATTTT
>.|TRBJ1-2|.|TRBV29-1
CTAGEGGYGYTF
TGCACCGCTGGGGAGGGAGGCTATGGCTACACCTTC
>.|TRBJ2-3|TRBD2|TRBV6-2/TRBV6-3
CASSYLGGGRDTQYF
TGTGCCAGCAGTTACCTTGGCGGGGGGAGAGATACGCAGTATTTT
>.|TRBJ1-1|.|TRBV21-1
CASTKGDRGNTEAFF
TGTGCCAGCACCAAGGGGGACAGGGGGAACACTGAAGCTTTCTTT
>.|TRBJ2-1|.|TRBV4-1
CASSQVLALLYNEQFF
TGCGCCAGCAGCCAGGTCCTAGCTCTCCTATACAATGAGCAGTTCTTC
>once|TRBJ2-7|.|TRBV7-9
CASSYRISYEQYF
TGTGCCAGCAGCTACAGGATCTCCTACGAGCAGTACTTC